The 23 T cell receptor beta chains below come from one sample, sequenced in a study of PD-L1 blockade in urothelial cancer. The assay was immunoSEQ multiplex PCR, and TCRdb's table has in-frame clones only and misses some. The sample lists around 40,000 clones, about 89% occurring once. Here the sequenced sample was PBMCs, taken around atezolizumab (anti-PD-L1) treatment. The receptors originated from a man between 60 and 75 years old with urothelial cancer.

The chain recombines TRBV5-1 with TRBJ2-7; the match to TRBD2 covers 14 bases. V was clipped by 3 bases and J by 0 bases; unmatched bases: 14. Germline V gene sequence: CDR1 SGHRS, CDR2 YFSETQ. The CDR3 totals 20 residues. Written as DNA, the CDR3 is TGCGCCAGCAGCTCCACGCCGAACTTGGGACTAGCGGGGGACTCCTACGAGCAGTACTTC. Protein product: CASSSTPNLGLAGDSYEQYF.

V usage is TRBV28 and J usage is TRBJ2-3; possibly TRBD1 for D (6 bases). The CDR3 runs to 15 residues. Germline V gives CDR1 MDHEN, CDR2 SYDVKM. V lost 3 bases, J lost 0 bases, and 10 bases lay in between. The CDR3 coding sequence is TGTGCCAGCAGTTTCCCAGGGGATAGCACAGATACGCAGTATTTT. Encoded protein: CASSFPGDSTDTQYF.

V gene TRBV21-1 combines with J gene TRBJ2-2; the D call of TRBD1 is as the table states it, not checked on the DNA. TRBV21-1 is reported as a pseudogene. The CDR3 is 14 amino acids. CDR3 sequence reads: CAIDRGGNTGELFF. The CDR3 region has the DNA TGTGCCATCGACAGGGGGGGCAACACCGGGGAGCTGTTTTTT.

This clone was observed a single time. The chain carries TRBV14 and TRBJ2-1; D possibly corresponds to TRBD1 (6 bases). The CDR3 runs to 16 residues. From germline, CDR1 is SGHDN and CDR2 FVKESK. V lost 1 base to trimming and J lost 4 bases, with 14 bases between them. In nucleotides, the CDR3 is TGTGCCAGCAGCCAAGCCCCCGGGACAATTTACAATGAGCAGTTCTTC. The encoded protein is CASSQAPGTIYNEQFF.

The chain recombines TRBV14 with TRBJ2-7; 7 bases fit TRBD1. V shed 2 bases, J shed 4 bases, and the junction held 8 bases outside the gene matches. The CDR3 contains 15 residues. CDR1 and CDR2 from the germline V gene are SGHDN and FVKESK. The CDR3 DNA follows: TGTGCCAGCAGCCAATTGAGGCAGGGGGTTTACGAGCAGTACTTC. Translation: CASSQLRQGVYEQYF.

This sequence joins TRBV7-9 and TRBJ2-6; D unclear. The CDR3 length is 11 residues. With 5 bases removed from V and 13 bases from J, the gap between germline ends came to 9 bases. Germline V CDR1 and CDR2: SEHNR, FQNEAQ (reference sequence). The CDR3 spells CASSPMEVLTF. The CDR3 nucleotides read TGTGCCAGCAGCCCTATGGAGGTCCTGACTTTC.

The chain uses TRBV5-6 and TRBJ1-1; D possibly corresponds to TRBD1 (5 bases). Germline CDR1 is SGHDT and CDR2 is YYEEEE. Trimming took off 2 bases at V and 1 base at J, with 12 bases between the two ends. This CDR3 has 15 residues. For the CDR3, the DNA is TGTGCCAGCAGCTTCGGAGGGGCAGGGAACACTGAAGCTTTCTTT. Residues: CASSFGGAGNTEAFF.

This chain links TRBV30 with TRBJ2-7; D is ambiguous. Per germline, CDR1 GTSNPN and CDR2 SVGIG (reference sequence). V was trimmed by 0 bases and J by 2 bases, leaving 17 bases between them. This CDR3 has 16 residues. The DNA for the CDR3 is TGTGCCTGGAGTGTTGTAGTCGGGTGGCTACCCTACGAGCAGTACTTC. Its translation is CAWSVVVGWLPYEQYF. The whole variable domain, filled in from reference TRBV30 and TRBJ2-7, reads SQTIHQWPATLVQPVGSPLSLECTVEGTSNPNLYWYRQAAGRGLQLLFYSVGIGQISSEVPQNLSASRPQDRQFILSSKKLLLSDSGFYLCAWSVVVGWLPYEQYFGPGTRLTVT.

The V call is TRBV7-2, the J call TRBJ2-7, with 9 bases fitting TRBD1. V gave up 5 bases and J gave up 8 bases; unmatched junction bases: 7. This CDR3 is 13 amino acids long. From germline, CDR1 is SGHTA and CDR2 FQGNSA. CDR3 region: CASSQQGAGKQYF. CDR3 coding DNA: TGTGCCAGCAGCCAACAGGGGGCCGGAAAGCAGTACTTC.

The chain couples TRBV19 to TRBJ2-7, with TRBD1 matching 7 bases. The CDR3 length is 17 residues. Germline values: CDR1 LNHDA, CDR2 SQIVND (reference sequence). The junction had 17 bases not matched to a gene; V was cut back by 3 bases and J by 6 bases. CDR3 sequence: CASSIRTGLNYGSEQYF. The CDR3 DNA reads TGTGCCAGTAGTATCCGGACAGGATTAAATTACGGAAGCGAGCAGTACTTC.

The rearrangement joins TRBV28 to TRBJ2-7; 7 bases align to TRBD1. Germline CDR1 MDHEN, CDR2 SYDVKM. With 7 bases clipped from V and 1 base from J, the junction kept 7 bases outside the gene matches. The CDR3 loop spans 14 amino acids. The CDR3 loop is CASNTQGYSYEQYF. CDR3 DNA: TGTGCCAGCAATACACAGGGGTATTCCTACGAGCAGTACTTC.

The chain carries TRBV5-1 and TRBJ2-1, with no clear D. The V gene's germline CDR1 is SGHRS and CDR2 YFSETQ. This CDR3 comprises 14 residues. Trimming shortened V by 0 bases and J by 3 bases, and 7 bases separated the two germline ends. CDR3 loop: CASSLASVYNEQFF. The CDR3 nucleotides read TGCGCCAGCAGCTTGGCTTCGGTCTACAATGAGCAGTTCTTC.

The rearrangement links TRBV30 to TRBJ1-1, with 8 bases fitting TRBD1. Germline assignment: CDR1 GTSNPN and CDR2 SVGIG (reference sequence). Trimming cost V 5 bases and J 5 bases; bases outside gene matches: 4. There are 12 residues in the CDR3. The DNA of the CDR3 is TGTGCCTGGTCTTACAGGGGGACTGAAGCTTTCTTT. Translation gives CAWSYRGTEAFF.

The V gene is TRBV7-9, the J gene TRBJ2-5; 8 nucleotides agree with TRBD2. After removal of 5 bases from V and 4 bases from J, the junction contained 12 bases not matched to a gene. Germline values: CDR1 SEHNR, CDR2 FQNEAQ (reference sequence). The CDR3 consists of 16 residues. The CDR3 region is CASSEEVGLAPETQYF. CDR3 nucleotides: TGTGCCAGCAGCGAAGAGGTTGGACTAGCCCCAGAGACCCAGTACTTC.

The J gene is TRBJ1-4, the V gene TRBV7-9; 8 bases agree with TRBD1. This CDR3 has 16 amino acids. Germline V CDR1 and CDR2: SEHNR, FQNEAQ (reference sequence). V gave up 5 bases and J gave up 8 bases; unmatched junction bases: 13. CDR3 sequence: CASSPRMTGADEKLFF. For the CDR3, the DNA is TGTGCCAGCAGCCCACGTATGACAGGGGCGGACGAAAAACTGTTTTTT.

A single count supports this clone. The chain is built from TRBV10-2 and TRBJ2-5; D gene unclear. The germline V and J ends were trimmed by 2 bases and 7 bases, with 8 bases remaining between them. Per germline, CDR1 WSHSY and CDR2 SAAADI. The CDR3 consists of 12 residues. Written as DNA, the CDR3 is TGCGCCAGCAGTGAGAGTAGTGGGACCCAGTACTTC. Protein sequence: CASSESSGTQYF.

The chain uses TRBV5-1 and TRBJ2-7, with 8 nucleotides matching TRBD1. Germline CDR1 and CDR2: SGHRS and YFSETQ. The ends lost 0 bases at V and 5 bases at J; junction bases unmatched: 7. The CDR3 contains 15 residues. The CDR3 reads CASSLAGQGSNEQYF. The CDR3, as DNA: TGCGCCAGCAGCTTGGCCGGACAGGGTTCTAACGAGCAGTACTTC. The variable domain in full, with the rest retrieved from reference TRBV5-1 and TRBJ2-7, is KAGVTQTPRYLIKTRGQQVTLSCSPISGHRSVSWYQQTPGQGLQFLFEYFSETQRNKGNFPGRFSGRQFSNSRSEMNVSTLELGDSALYLCASSLAGQGSNEQYFGPGTRLTVT.

This rearrangement joins TRBV7-9 to TRBJ2-2; D is perhaps TRBD1 (6 bases). This CDR3 contains 14 residues. V was shortened by 3 bases and J by 7 bases, with 12 bases between the two germline ends. The germline V gene has CDR1 SEHNR and CDR2 FQNEAQ (reference sequence). The CDR3: CASSFQQGHGELFF. In DNA form, the CDR3 reads TGTGCCAGCAGCTTCCAACAGGGTCACGGGGAGCTGTTTTTT.

A remark on this clone: The CDR3 does not close with the conserved phenylalanine or tryptophan, likely indicating a read error. The DNA is left out, because the CDR3 cannot be placed on it with certainty; the CDR3 is given as TCRdb lists it. V and J are TRBV5-1 and TRBJ1-6; TRBD1, the D gene given by the table, was not confirmed from the DNA. CDR1 is SGHRS and CDR2 is YFSETQ in the germline V gene. The CDR3 numbers 11 amino acids, ends counted. This chain's CDR3 is CASSLAPPSSV.

This chain connects TRBV7-3 to TRBJ2-1, with D maybe TRBD2 (5 bases). This CDR3 contains 14 residues. Germline V lookup: CDR1 SGHTA, CDR2 FQGTGA. Trimming took off 5 bases at V and 0 bases at J, with 8 bases between the two ends. CDR3: CASSATSSYNEQFF. For the CDR3, the DNA is TGTGCCAGCAGCGCTACTAGCTCCTACAATGAGCAGTTCTTC. The full variable domain, rest sourced from reference TRBV7-3 and TRBJ2-1, is GAGVSQTPSNKVTEKGKYVELRCDPISGHTALYWYRQSLGQGPEFLIYFQGTGAADDSGLPNDRFFAVRPEGSVSTLKIQRTERGDSAVYLCASSATSSYNEQFFGPGTRLTVL.

This clone was observed a single time. The DNA of the CDR3 is TGTGCCTCCCAGCGGGGGGTAAATGAAAAACTGTTTTTT. It yields the protein CASQRGVNEKLFF. V and J are TRBV6-5 and TRBJ1-4; D might be TRBD1 (5 bases). The CDR3 is made up of 13 amino acids. V dropped 11 bases and J dropped 5 bases, with 15 bases sitting between them. Germline CDR1 MNHEY, CDR2 SVGAGI.

The chain joins TRBV6-5 to TRBJ1-6, with D unclear. The CDR3 totals 15 residues. V lost 2 bases, J lost 8 bases, and 13 bases lay in between. Germline lookup yields CDR1 MNHEY and CDR2 SVGAGI. The CDR3 coding sequence is TGTGCCAGCAGTTACCTGCCAGGAGGAGATTCACCCCTCCACTTT. Its translation is CASSYLPGGDSPLHF.

DNA of the CDR3: TGTGCCAGTAGTTTCCGACTAGCGGGGGCGGGGGAGACCCAGTACTTC. Its protein product is CASSFRLAGAGETQYF. The rearrangement uses TRBV19 and TRBJ2-5; 12 bases agree with TRBD2. The ends lost 5 bases at V and 5 bases at J; junction bases unmatched: 9. This CDR3 contains 16 residues. The germline V gene has CDR1 LNHDA and CDR2 SQIVND (reference sequence).